This TCR beta chain was recorded in a study of T cell responses to AZD1222 COVID-19 vaccine. Study in general: Both about-4-week and about-12-week second-dose recipients were combined. Study-wide findings and caveats: Donor demographics were predominantly white British with a female majority; clonal diversity may be underestimated. Epitopes outside B.1.351 and B.1.1.7 mutated regions reportedly drew nearly half of spike TCRs.

Clones were sequenced by immunoSEQ multiplex PCR, and TCRdb holds only the in-frame ones, with some missing. The table lists 240,000 or so clones, 90% to 95% of them singletons. This clone occurred once. The antigen is not known. V dropped 4 bases and J dropped 3 bases, with 14 bases sitting between them. Germline V gene sequence: CDR1 SGHRS, CDR2 YFSETQ. CDR3 length: 14 residues. The material sequenced was peripheral blood, taken on day 0 of AZD1222 vaccination. The source is an adult in good health. The chain is built from TRBV5-1 and TRBJ2-7; D unresolved. For the CDR3, the DNA is TGCGCCAGCAGCCCCCGTGGGAAGAGCTACGAGCAGTACTTC. It translates to CASSPRGKSYEQYF.